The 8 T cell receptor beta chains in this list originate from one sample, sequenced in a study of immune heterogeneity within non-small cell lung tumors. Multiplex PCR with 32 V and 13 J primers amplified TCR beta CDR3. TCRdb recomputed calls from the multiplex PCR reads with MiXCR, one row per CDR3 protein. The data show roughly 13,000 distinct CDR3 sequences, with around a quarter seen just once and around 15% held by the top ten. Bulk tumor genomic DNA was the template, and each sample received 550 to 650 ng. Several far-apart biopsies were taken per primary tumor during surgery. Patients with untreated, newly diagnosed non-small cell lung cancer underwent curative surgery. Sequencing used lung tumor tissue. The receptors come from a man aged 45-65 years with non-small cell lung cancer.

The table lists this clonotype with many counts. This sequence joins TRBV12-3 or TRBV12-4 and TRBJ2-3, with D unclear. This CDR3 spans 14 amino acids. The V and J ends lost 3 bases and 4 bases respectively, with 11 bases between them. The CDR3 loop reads CASSFRAGADTQYF. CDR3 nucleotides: TGTGCCAGCAGTTTTAGAGCAGGCGCAGATACGCAGTATTTT.

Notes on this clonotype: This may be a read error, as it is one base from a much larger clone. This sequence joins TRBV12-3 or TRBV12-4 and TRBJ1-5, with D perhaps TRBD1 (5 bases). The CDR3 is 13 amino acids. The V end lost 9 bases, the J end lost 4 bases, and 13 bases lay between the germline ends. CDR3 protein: CARSRDRNQPQHF. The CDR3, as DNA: TGTGCCAGAAGTCGTGACAGAAATCAGCCCCAGCATTTT.

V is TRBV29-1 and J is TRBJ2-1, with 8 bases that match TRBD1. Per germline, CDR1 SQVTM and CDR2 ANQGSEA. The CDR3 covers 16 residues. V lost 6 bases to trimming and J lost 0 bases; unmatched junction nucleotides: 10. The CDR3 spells CSVDADRGSSYNEQFF. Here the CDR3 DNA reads TGCAGCGTCGACGCCGACAGGGGAAGCTCCTACAATGAGCAGTTCTTC.

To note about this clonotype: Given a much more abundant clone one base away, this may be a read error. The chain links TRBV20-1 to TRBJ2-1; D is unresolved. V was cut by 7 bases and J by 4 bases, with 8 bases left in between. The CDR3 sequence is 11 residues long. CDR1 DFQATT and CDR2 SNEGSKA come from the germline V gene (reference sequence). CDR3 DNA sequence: TGCAGTGGCCCCATTTACAATGAGCAGTTCTTC. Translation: CSGPIYNEQFF.

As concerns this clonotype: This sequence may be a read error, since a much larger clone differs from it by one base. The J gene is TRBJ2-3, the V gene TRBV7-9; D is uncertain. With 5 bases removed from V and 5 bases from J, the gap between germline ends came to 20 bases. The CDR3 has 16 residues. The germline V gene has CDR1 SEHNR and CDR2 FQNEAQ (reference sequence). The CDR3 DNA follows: TGTGCCAGCAGCCCCCTCCTTGAGTGGGCGCGAGATACGCAGTATTTT. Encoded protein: CASSPLLEWARDTQYF.

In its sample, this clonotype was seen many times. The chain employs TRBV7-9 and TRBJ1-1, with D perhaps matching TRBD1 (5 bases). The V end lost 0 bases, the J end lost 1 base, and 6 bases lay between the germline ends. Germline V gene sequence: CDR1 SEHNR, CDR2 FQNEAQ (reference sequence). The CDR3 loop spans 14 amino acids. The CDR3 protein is CASSLAGANTEAFF. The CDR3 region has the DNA TGTGCCAGCAGCTTAGCAGGGGCGAACACTGAAGCTTTCTTT. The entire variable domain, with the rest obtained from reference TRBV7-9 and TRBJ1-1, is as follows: DTGVSQNPRHKITKRGQNVTFRCDPISEHNRLYWYRQTLGQGPEFLTYFQNEAQLEKSRLLSDRFSAERPKGSFSTLEIQRTEQGDSAMYLCASSLAGANTEAFFGQGTRLTVV.

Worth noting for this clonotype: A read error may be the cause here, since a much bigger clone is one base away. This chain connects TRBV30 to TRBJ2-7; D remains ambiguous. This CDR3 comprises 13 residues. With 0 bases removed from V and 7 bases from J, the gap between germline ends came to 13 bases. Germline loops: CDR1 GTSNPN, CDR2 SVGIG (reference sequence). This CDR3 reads CAWSVQTPWEQYF. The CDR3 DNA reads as TGTGCCTGGAGTGTACAGACCCCGTGGGAGCAGTACTTC. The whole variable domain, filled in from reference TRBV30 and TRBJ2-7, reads SQTIHQWPATLVQPVGSPLSLECTVEGTSNPNLYWYRQAAGRGLQLLFYSVGIGQISSEVPQNLSASRPQDRQFILSSKKLLLSDSGFYLCAWSVQTPWEQYFGPGTRLTVT.

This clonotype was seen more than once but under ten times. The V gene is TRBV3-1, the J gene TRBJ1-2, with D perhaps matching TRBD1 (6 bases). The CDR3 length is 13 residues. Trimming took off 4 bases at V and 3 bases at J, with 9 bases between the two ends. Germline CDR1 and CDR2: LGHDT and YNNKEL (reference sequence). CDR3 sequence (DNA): TGTGCCAGCAGCCGAAGGACAGACTATGGCTACACCTTC. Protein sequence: CASSRRTDYGYTF.